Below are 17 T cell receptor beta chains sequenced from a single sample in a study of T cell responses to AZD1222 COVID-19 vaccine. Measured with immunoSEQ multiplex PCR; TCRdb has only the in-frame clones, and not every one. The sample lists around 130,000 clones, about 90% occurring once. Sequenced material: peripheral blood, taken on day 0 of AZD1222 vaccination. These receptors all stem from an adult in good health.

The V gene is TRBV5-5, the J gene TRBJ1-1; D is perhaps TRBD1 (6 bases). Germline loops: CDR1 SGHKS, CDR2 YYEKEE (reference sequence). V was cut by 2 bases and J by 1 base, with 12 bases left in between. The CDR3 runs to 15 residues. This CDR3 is CASSFGLTGNTEAFF. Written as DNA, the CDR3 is TGTGCCAGCAGCTTTGGATTGACAGGGAACACTGAAGCTTTCTTT.

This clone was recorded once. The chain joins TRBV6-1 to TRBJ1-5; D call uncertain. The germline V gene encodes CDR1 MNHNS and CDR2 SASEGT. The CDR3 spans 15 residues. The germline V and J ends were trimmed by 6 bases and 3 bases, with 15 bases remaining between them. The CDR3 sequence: CASRESPGVNQPQHF. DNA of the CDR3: TGTGCCAGCAGAGAGTCCCCGGGCGTCAATCAGCCCCAGCATTTT.

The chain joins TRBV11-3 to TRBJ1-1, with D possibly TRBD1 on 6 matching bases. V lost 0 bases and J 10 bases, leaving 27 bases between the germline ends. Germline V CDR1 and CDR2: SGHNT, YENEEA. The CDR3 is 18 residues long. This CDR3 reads CASSLDRARPITGDIAFF. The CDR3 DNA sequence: TGTGCCAGCAGCTTAGATAGGGCCAGGCCAATAACGGGGGACATAGCTTTCTTT.

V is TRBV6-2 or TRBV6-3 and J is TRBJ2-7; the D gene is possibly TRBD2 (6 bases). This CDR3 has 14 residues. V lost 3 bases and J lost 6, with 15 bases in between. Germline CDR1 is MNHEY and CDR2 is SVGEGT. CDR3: CASSYGGVPGEQYF. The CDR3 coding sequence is TGTGCCAGCAGTTATGGAGGGGTCCCAGGCGAGCAGTACTTC.

The CDR3 spells CASSYPATDTQYF. DNA for the CDR3: TGTGCCAGCAGTTACCCGGCGACAGATACGCAGTATTTT. The rearrangement links TRBV6-5 to TRBJ2-3; D is ambiguous. The length of the CDR3 is 13 residues. The V gene's germline CDR1 is MNHEY and CDR2 SVGAGI. V dropped 2 bases and J dropped 3 bases, with 6 bases sitting between them.

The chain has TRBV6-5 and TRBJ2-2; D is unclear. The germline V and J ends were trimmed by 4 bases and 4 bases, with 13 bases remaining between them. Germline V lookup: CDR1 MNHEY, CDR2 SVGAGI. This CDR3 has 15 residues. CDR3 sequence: CASSFQVLRTGELFF. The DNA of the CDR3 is TGTGCCAGCAGTTTTCAGGTTCTTCGCACCGGGGAGCTGTTTTTT.

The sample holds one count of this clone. DNA of the CDR3: TGTGCCACCAGTGGGCATGGGGGGCGGAGCACCGGGGAGCTGTTTTTT. It codes for CATSGHGGRSTGELFF. This chain connects TRBV24-1 to TRBJ2-2; possibly TRBD1 or TRBD2 for D (6 bases each). V was pared by 5 bases and J by 4 bases, with 16 bases between. This CDR3 has 16 residues. Germline CDR1 is KGHDR and CDR2 is SFDVKD.

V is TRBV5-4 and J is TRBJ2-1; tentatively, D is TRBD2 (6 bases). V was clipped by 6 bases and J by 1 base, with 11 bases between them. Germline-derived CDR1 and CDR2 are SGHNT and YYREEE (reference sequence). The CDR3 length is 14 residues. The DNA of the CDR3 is TGTGCCAGCACTGGGACTGGGTCCTACAATGAGCAGTTCTTC. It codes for CASTGTGSYNEQFF.

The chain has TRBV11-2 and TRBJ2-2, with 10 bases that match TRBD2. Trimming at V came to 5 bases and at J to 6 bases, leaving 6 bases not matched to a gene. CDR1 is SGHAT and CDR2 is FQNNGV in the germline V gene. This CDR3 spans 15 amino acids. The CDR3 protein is CASSLGLASPGELFF. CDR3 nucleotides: TGTGCCAGCAGCCTGGGACTAGCGTCTCCCGGGGAGCTGTTTTTT.

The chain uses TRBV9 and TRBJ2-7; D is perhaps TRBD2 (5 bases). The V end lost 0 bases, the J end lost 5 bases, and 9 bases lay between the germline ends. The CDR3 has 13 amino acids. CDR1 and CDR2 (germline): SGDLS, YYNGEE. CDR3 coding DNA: TGTGCCAGCAGCGTAGAAGGACTTAACGAGCAGTACTTC. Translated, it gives CASSVEGLNEQYF. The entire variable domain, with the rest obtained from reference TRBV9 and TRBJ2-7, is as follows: DSGVTQTPKHLITATGQRVTLRCSPRSGDLSVYWYQQSLDQGLQFLIQYYNGEERAKGNILERFSAQQFPDLHSELNLSSLELGDSALYFCASSVEGLNEQYFGPGTRLTVT.

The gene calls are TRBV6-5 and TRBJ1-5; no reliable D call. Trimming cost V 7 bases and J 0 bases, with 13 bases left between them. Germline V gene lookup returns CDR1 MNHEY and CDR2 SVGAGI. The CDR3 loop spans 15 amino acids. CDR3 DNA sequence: TGTGCCAGCAAGAGCAGCTATTATAGCAATCAGCCCCAGCATTTT. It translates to CASKSSYYSNQPQHF.

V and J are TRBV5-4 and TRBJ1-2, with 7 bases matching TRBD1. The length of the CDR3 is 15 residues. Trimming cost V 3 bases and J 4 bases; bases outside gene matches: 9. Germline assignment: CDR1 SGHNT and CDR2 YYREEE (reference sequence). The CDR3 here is CASSSGTADFYGYTF. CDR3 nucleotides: TGTGCCAGCAGCTCTGGGACAGCTGACTTCTATGGCTACACCTTC.

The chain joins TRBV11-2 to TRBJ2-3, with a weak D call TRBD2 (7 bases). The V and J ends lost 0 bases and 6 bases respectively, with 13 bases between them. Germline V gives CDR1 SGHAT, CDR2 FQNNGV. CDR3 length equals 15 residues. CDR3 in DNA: TGTGCCAGCAGCTTAGAGGGGGGGGGCCTGGATACGCAGTATTTT. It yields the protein CASSLEGGGLDTQYF.

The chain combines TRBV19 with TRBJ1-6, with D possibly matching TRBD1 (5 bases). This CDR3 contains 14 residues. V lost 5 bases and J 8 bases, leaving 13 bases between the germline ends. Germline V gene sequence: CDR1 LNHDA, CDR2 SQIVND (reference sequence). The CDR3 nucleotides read TGTGCCAGTAGTGATTCAGGGAGCCATTCACCCCTCCACTTT. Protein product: CASSDSGSHSPLHF.

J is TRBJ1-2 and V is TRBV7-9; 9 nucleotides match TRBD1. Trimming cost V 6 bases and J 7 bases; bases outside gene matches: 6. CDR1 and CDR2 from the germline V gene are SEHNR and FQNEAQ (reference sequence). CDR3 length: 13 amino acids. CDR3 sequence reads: CASSSGTGIGYTF. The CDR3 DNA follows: TGTGCCAGCAGTTCCGGGACAGGGATTGGCTACACCTTC. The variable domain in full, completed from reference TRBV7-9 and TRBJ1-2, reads DTGVSQNPRHKITKRGQNVTFRCDPISEHNRLYWYRQTLGQGPEFLTYFQNEAQLEKSRLLSDRFSAERPKGSFSTLEIQRTEQGDSAMYLCASSSGTGIGYTFGSGTRLTVV.

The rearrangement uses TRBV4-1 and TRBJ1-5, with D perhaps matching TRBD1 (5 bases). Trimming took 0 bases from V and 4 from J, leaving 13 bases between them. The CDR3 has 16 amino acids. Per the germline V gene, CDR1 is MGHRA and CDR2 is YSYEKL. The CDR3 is CASSQDMRRGNQPQHF. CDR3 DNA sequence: TGCGCCAGCAGCCAAGATATGAGAAGGGGAAATCAGCCCCAGCATTTT.

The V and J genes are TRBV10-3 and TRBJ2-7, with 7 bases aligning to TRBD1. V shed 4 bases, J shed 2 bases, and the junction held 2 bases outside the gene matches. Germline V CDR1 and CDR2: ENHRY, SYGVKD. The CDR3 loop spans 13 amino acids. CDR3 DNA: TGTGCCATCAGTGCCGGACAGGCCTACGAGCAGTACTTC. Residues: CAISAGQAYEQYF.